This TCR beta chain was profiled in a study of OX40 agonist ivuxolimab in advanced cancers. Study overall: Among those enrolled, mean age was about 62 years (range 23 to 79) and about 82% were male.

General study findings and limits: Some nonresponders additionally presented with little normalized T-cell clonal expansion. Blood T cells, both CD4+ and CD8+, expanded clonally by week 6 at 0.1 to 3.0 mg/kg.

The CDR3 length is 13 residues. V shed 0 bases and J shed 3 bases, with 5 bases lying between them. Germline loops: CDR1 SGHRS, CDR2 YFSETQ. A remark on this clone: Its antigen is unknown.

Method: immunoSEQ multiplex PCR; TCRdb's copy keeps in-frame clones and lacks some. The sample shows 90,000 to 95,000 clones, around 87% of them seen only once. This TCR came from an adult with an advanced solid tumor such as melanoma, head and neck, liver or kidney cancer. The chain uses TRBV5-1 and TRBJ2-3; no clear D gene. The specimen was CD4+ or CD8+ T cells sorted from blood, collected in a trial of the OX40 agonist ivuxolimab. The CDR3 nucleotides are TGCGCCAGCAGCTTGGCCGGGACAGATACGCAGTATTTT. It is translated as CASSLAGTDTQYF.